One and the same sample provided the 7 T cell receptor beta chains below, sequenced in a study of low-dose radiotherapy and immunotherapy resistance in tumors. Primers used for first-strand cDNA, a TRAV- and TRBV-specific set, covered both alpha and beta chains. The authors amplified TCRs for 20 PCR cycles with a constant-region primer and a V-primer adapter. TCRdb independently ran MiXCR on the reads; one entry per CDR3 protein. The table lists 7,500 to 10,000 distinct CDR3 sequences, about 75% of them singletons, with 1.4% to 1.5% in the top ten. These receptors were collected from a human donor with advanced metastatic prostate, ovarian, gallbladder or colorectal cancer (not recorded which). This table probably holds off-target reads from a library built for another chain.

Only a few counts were recorded for this clonotype. The gene calls are TRBV4-2 and TRBJ2-7, with 7 bases fitting TRBD1. In germline, CDR1 is LGHNA, CDR2 YNFKEQ. Trimming cost V 4 bases and J 0 bases; bases outside gene matches: 18. The CDR3 loop spans 19 amino acids. CDR3 amino acids: CASSPRILATGVTSYEQYF. CDR3 DNA: TGTGCCAGCAGCCCCCGAATCCTGGCCACAGGGGTAACCTCCTACGAGCAGTACTTC.

This rearrangement joins TRBV2 to TRBJ2-7; tentatively, D is TRBD1 (5 bases). The ends were cut back, 3 bases at V and 4 bases at J, with 13 bases in the middle. The germline gives CDR1 SNHLY, CDR2 FYNNEI. The CDR3 consists of 14 residues. The CDR3 loop reads CASSDGQGVYEQYF. The DNA of the CDR3 is TGTGCCAGCAGTGATGGTCAGGGTGTGTACGAGCAGTACTTC.

The CDR3 sequence is CASREQGVNTGELFF. CDR3 bases: TGTGCCAGCAGGGAACAGGGGGTTAACACCGGGGAGCTGTTTTTT. The chain has TRBV2 and TRBJ2-2; 8 bases are a match to TRBD1. The germline V gene has CDR1 SNHLY and CDR2 FYNNEI. V trimming: 6 bases; J trimming: 2 bases; junction bases outside the gene matches: 5. The CDR3 totals 15 residues. The variable domain in full, with the rest retrieved from reference TRBV2 and TRBJ2-2, is EPEVTQTPSHQVTQMGQEVILRCVPISNHLYFYWYRQILGQKVEFLVSFYNNEISEKSEIFDDQFSVERPDGSNFTLKIRSTKLEDSAMYFCASREQGVNTGELFFGEGSRLTVL.

The chain joins TRBV19 to TRBJ2-7, with 7 nucleotides matching TRBD1. The CDR3 sequence is 13 residues long. The V and J ends lost 3 bases and 2 bases, in that order; junction bases with no gene match: 1. Germline-derived CDR1 and CDR2 are LNHDA and SQIVND (reference sequence). DNA for the CDR3: TGTGCCAGTAGTATTGGGACAGCCTACGAGCAGTACTTC. Its protein is CASSIGTAYEQYF.

The chain employs TRBV30 and TRBJ2-5; D ambiguous. Between the trimmed V and J ends, which lost 0 bases and 5 bases, there was a span of 10 bases. The CDR3 runs to 13 residues. The V gene's germline CDR1 is GTSNPN and CDR2 SVGIG (reference sequence). The CDR3 sequence: CAWSVHKAETQYF. The CDR3 DNA reads as TGTGCCTGGAGTGTACATAAGGCCGAGACCCAGTACTTC.

This clonotype was recorded once. The chain recombines TRBV6-6 with TRBJ2-1; D might be TRBD1 (6 bases). This CDR3 region has 13 residues. Per germline, CDR1 MNHNY and CDR2 SVGAGI (reference sequence). V was shortened by 2 bases and J by 12 bases, with 14 bases between the two germline ends. CDR3 residues: CASSYPGDPRQFF. CDR3 nucleotides: TGTGCCAGCAGTTACCCAGGGGATCCTCGGCAGTTCTTC.

This clonotype was counted once. The chain links TRBV7-9 to TRBJ2-5; D gene ambiguous. The germline gives CDR1 SEHNR, CDR2 FQNEAQ (reference sequence). The CDR3 extends over 10 amino acids. V dropped 5 bases and J dropped 4 bases, with 2 bases sitting between them. Here the CDR3 reads CASSLETQYF. The CDR3 DNA follows: TGTGCCAGCAGCCTAGAGACCCAGTACTTC.